These 5 T cell receptor beta chains came from one sample sequenced in a study of blood T cell repertoires in COVID-19. Some clones are missing from TCRdb's copy, which holds only in-frame ones; the method was immunoSEQ multiplex PCR. The table lists around 50,000 clones, around 87% of them singletons. The sequenced sample was peripheral blood. The source is a woman in her sixties or seventies with COVID-19, enrolled during active disease.

The chain joins TRBV2 to TRBJ2-1; a possible D gene is TRBD1 (5 bases). CDR3 size: 15 residues. Per the germline V gene, CDR1 is SNHLY and CDR2 is FYNNEI. The V gene lost 2 bases and the J gene lost 4 bases, with 12 bases spanning the gap. The CDR3 coding sequence is TGTGCCAGCAGTGAACTAACAGGACAATACAATGAGCAGTTCTTC. This sequence encodes CASSELTGQYNEQFF.

The V gene is TRBV7-2, the J gene TRBJ1-4; 7 nucleotides agree with TRBD1. This CDR3 comprises 14 residues. Germline CDR1 and CDR2: SGHTA and FQGNSA. Trimming cost V 4 bases and J 4 bases; bases outside gene matches: 3. CDR3 in DNA: TGTGCCAGCAGCTCGGGACAGAGTAATGAAAAACTGTTTTTT. The encoded protein is CASSSGQSNEKLFF.

J is TRBJ2-1 and V is TRBV6-2 or TRBV6-3, with 7 bases matching TRBD2. Trimming took 4 bases from V and 4 from J; bases not matched to a gene: 10. The CDR3 consists of 16 residues. Germline loops: CDR1 MNHEY, CDR2 SVGEGT. The CDR3 sequence: CASSFGPGLSYNEQFF. CDR3 in DNA: TGTGCCAGCAGTTTCGGACCGGGACTATCATACAATGAGCAGTTCTTC.

This chain joins TRBV6-5 and TRBJ1-4; no reliable D call. CDR1 is MNHEY, CDR2 SVGAGI, per germline. V lost 3 bases, J lost 2 bases, and 13 bases lay in between. The CDR3 consists of 16 residues. The CDR3 here is CASSYFYPGTNEKLFF. The CDR3, as DNA: TGTGCCAGCAGTTATTTCTACCCGGGGACTAATGAAAAACTGTTTTTT.

The rearrangement uses TRBV15 and TRBJ1-1, with 7 bases lining up with TRBD1. V was clipped by 0 bases and J by 1 base; unmatched bases: 2. The CDR3 spans 15 residues. In germline, CDR1 is LNHNV, CDR2 YYDKDF (reference sequence). The DNA of the CDR3 is TGTGCCACCAGCAGAGACCAGGGGGGGAACACTGAAGCTTTCTTT. Its translation: CATSRDQGGNTEAFF.